This T cell receptor (beta chain) is from a study of response to subunit inactivated influenza vaccine. General study findings and limits: There was a suggestion from the authors that each seasonal influenza vaccination recruits few new T cells.

A few counts support this clonotype. Its antigen is currently unknown. Germline assignment: CDR1 SGHTA and CDR2 FQGNSA. The J segment lost 0 bases and the V segment lost 0 bases, leaving 3 bases of the junction unmatched. The CDR3 extends over 16 amino acids. One entry per CDR3 protein results from TCRdb running MiXCR on the RT-PCR reads. This sample carries around 200,000 distinct CDR3 sequences, about 9% of them seen once, and the ten largest clones take roughly 11%. This chain connects TRBV7-2 to TRBJ2-7, with 9 bases that match TRBD2. This sequence was found in a man in his fifties or sixties who received an inactivated influenza vaccine. The sequencing used non-naive T cells sorted from PBMCs, collected on the day of vaccination. The CDR3 bases are TGTGCCAGCAGCTTAGCGCTAGCGGGGACCTCCTACGAGCAGTACTTC. It is translated as CASSLALAGTSYEQYF.